This T cell receptor (beta chain) stems from a study of T cell responses to AZD1222 COVID-19 vaccine. Notes on the study in general: No day 14 peak samples; only post-peak repertoires were characterized. Reports indicate that nearly half of spike-specific TCRs are directed at unmutated variant regions. Among those given AZD1222, only 5 to 7 were seropositive at baseline.

The protocol was immunoSEQ multiplex PCR, while the TCRdb copy is restricted to in-frame clones and leaves out a portion. The profile covers 65,000 to 80,000 clones, with 92% appearing a single time and about 7.1% taken by the ten largest. Per the germline V gene, CDR1 is SQVTM and CDR2 is ANQGSEA. The ends lost 7 bases at V and 4 bases at J; junction bases unmatched: 10. There are 14 residues in the CDR3. A note on this clone: Its antigen remains unidentified.

Sequencing used peripheral blood, obtained on day 0 of MenACWY control vaccination. V and J are TRBV29-1 and TRBJ2-1; 7 nucleotides align to TRBD1. This receptor was identified in an adult in good health. This CDR3 reads CSAAGQERYNEQFF. The CDR3 region has the DNA TGCAGCGCCGCAGGACAGGAGAGATACAATGAGCAGTTCTTC.